Given below is one T cell receptor (beta chain) in context. Its target is unknown. This specimen comes from a study of shared clonotypes between healthy human individuals. Study-level results: Relative to clonotypes present in all four donors, those not shared had lower generation probabilities.

TCRdb keeps only in-frame clones here, not all; method: immunoSEQ multiplex PCR. The table records about 530,000 clones, about 96% of them present only once. Germline values: CDR1 MNHEY, CDR2 SVGAGI. The CDR3 consists of 15 residues. V was pared by 5 bases and J by 4 bases, with 18 bases between. The chain combines TRBV6-5 with TRBJ2-7, with D perhaps matching TRBD2 (5 bases). Material for sequencing was naive CD4+ T cells sorted from blood. Subset defined: CD45RA+ positively selected. The clonotype comes from a woman in her twenties or thirties in good health. CDR3 sequence: CASSRTAWETYEQYF. The DNA for the CDR3 is TGTGCCAGCAGTCGAACCGCCTGGGAGACTTACGAGCAGTACTTC.